The subject of this entry is one T cell receptor beta chain. Its antigen is as yet unknown. This entry comes from a study of CD8 T cells in Susac syndrome. For the study at large: Patients with Susac syndrome had blood drawn and were at that point therapy-naive, on corticosteroids, or on intravenous immunoglobulin alone. Overall study findings and caveats: There were some 15 Susac-specific public clones in total CD8+ repertoires and five in CD8+ TEMRA repertoires. TEMRA cells and active patients showed peak Susac CD8+ clonal expansion.

Trimming stripped 4 bases from V and 6 bases from J, with 15 bases between. The CDR3 has 13 residues. The germline V gene has CDR1 SQVTM and CDR2 ANQGSEA. Sequencing of TCR beta was performed on blood CD8+ and CD4+ T cells. It was with random hexamers that roughly 0.45 to 1 ug RNA was reverse transcribed. TCRdb passed the immunoSEQ multiplex PCR reads through MiXCR, listing each CDR3 protein once. The data show about 85,000 distinct CDR3 sequences, 95% seen once. This receptor was obtained from a human donor with Susac syndrome. The sample comprised CD8+ T cells from PBMCs. The gene calls are TRBV29-1 and TRBJ1-2; D uncertain. CDR3 bases: TGCAGCGTTGCCGACTCCCGTCTAAATGGCTACACCTTC. Protein: CSVADSRLNGYTF.